This paragraph reports one T cell receptor (beta chain). Antigen: not known. CDR3 length: 13 amino acids. Germline CDR1 reads SQVTM; CDR2 reads ANQGSEA. TCRdb re-called the 5' RACE reads and shows each CDR3 protein once, DNA omitted. This specimen shows 400,000 or so distinct CDR3 sequences; the ten leading clones hold about 10%. The source of the sample is a study of T cells expressing NK-cell markers. Whole-study context: Eight donors were sequenced, of whom seven were HCMV-seropositive, while the remaining one was HCMV-seronegative.

General study results and limits: These clonotypes additionally ranked first within the CD3+CD56-NKG2C+ fraction of a handful of donors.

Specimen: blood T cells: a sorted CD56 or NKG2C T cell subset, CD4+ or CD8+ T cells, or bulk PBMC T cells (not recorded which). The chain carries TRBV29-1 and TRBJ1-1; TCRdb indicates TRBD1, and absent DNA this call remains unverified. The TCR sequence derives from a woman aged 50 to 60 in good health. CDR3 residues: CSVSGGRDTEAFF.